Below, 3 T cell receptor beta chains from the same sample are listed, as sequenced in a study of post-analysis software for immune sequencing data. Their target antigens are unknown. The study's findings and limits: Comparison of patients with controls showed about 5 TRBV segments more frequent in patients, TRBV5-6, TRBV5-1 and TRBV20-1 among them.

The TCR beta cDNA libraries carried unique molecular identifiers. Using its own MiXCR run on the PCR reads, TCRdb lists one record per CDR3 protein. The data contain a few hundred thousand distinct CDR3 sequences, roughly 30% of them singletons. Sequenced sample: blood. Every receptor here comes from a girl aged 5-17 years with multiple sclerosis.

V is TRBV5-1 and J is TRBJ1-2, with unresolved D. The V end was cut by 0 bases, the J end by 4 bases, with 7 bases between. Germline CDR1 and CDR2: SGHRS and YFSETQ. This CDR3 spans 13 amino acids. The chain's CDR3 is CASSLDAGYGYTF. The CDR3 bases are TGCGCCAGCAGCTTGGATGCCGGCTATGGCTACACCTTC.

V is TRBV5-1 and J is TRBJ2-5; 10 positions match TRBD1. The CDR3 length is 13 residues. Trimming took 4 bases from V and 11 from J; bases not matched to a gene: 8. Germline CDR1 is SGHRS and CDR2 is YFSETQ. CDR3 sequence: CASSPTGGGEQYF. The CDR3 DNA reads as TGCGCCAGCAGCCCGACAGGGGGCGGGGAGCAGTACTTC.

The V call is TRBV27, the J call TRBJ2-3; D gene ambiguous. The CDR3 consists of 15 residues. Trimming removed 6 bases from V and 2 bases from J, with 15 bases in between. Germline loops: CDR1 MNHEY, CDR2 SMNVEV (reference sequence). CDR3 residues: CASSLVDPVTDTQYF. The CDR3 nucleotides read TGTGCCAGCAGCTTAGTGGACCCGGTCACAGATACGCAGTATTTT.